The rows below give T cell receptor beta chains drawn from one sample of a study of blood T cell repertoires in COVID-19. Method: immunoSEQ multiplex PCR; TCRdb's copy keeps in-frame clones and lacks some. Among some 520,000 clones listed, approximately 89% were seen once. The material sequenced was peripheral blood. These receptors came from a man aged 18 to 30 with COVID-19, enrolled during active disease. CDR3s include the opening cysteine and the closing phenylalanine or tryptophan. Each record gives: V gene, D gene, clone size, J gene, CDR3 protein, CDR3 DNA. A D gene is named only where the DNA matches it firmly. Clone size appears in some rows only: once, few, many, or a class for an expanded clone.

TRBV12-3/TRBV12-4	-	-	TRBJ2-1	CASSRASAQQFF	TGTGCCAGCAGTCGCGCTAGCGCCCAGCAGTTCTTC
TRBV6-5	TRBD1	-	TRBJ2-5	CASSRTGMGKETQYF	TGTGCCAGCAGTCGGACAGGGATGGGGAAGGAGACCCAGTACTTC
TRBV19	-	-	TRBJ1-5	CASSILAGQPQHF	TGTGCCAGTAGTATTCTAGCAGGTCAGCCCCAGCATTTT
TRBV7-9	-	-	TRBJ2-6	CASSRGANVLTF	TGTGCCAGCAGCCGGGGGGCCAACGTCCTGACTTTC
TRBV5-8	-	-	TRBJ2-3	CASSLQRGTDTQYF	TGTGCCAGCAGCTTACAGAGAGGCACAGATACGCAGTATTTT
TRBV15	-	-	TRBJ1-3	CATSTGTNGNTIYF	TGTGCCACCAGCACCGGGACAAACGGAAACACCATATATTTT
TRBV5-6	-	-	TRBJ2-2	CASRNLLGQFTGELFF	TGTGCCAGCAGAAACCTCTTGGGGCAGTTCACCGGGGAGCTGTTTTTT
TRBV3-1/TRBV3-2	-	-	TRBJ1-1	CASSQGIIQGTEAFF	TGTGCCAGCAGCCAAGGAATAATTCAGGGGACTGAAGCTTTCTTT
TRBV9	-	-	TRBJ1-6	CASSEEGSGNSPLHF	TGTGCCAGCAGCGAGGAGGGTAGTGGGAATTCACCCCTCCACTTT
TRBV12-3/TRBV12-4	-	-	TRBJ1-5	CASSLIAGQPQHF	TGTGCCAGCAGTTTAATTGCAGGGCAGCCCCAGCATTTT
TRBV6-5	-	once	TRBJ2-1	CASSYSQLIGVEQFF	TGTGCCAGCAGTTACTCCCAGCTGATAGGAGTTGAGCAGTTCTTC
TRBV29-1	-	once	TRBJ1-2	CSVDRPVLYGYTF	TGCAGCGTCGACAGGCCCGTTCTCTATGGCTACACCTTC
TRBV2	-	-	TRBJ2-4	CASSQNGQDIQYF	TGTGCCAGCAGCCAAAATGGGCAGGACATTCAGTACTTC
TRBV6-5	-	few	TRBJ2-7	CASRETNGPYEQYF	TGTGCCAGCAGGGAGACTAACGGCCCCTACGAGCAGTACTTC
TRBV4-2	TRBD2	-	TRBJ2-5	CASSQSPGLARLQETQYF	TGTGCCAGCAGCCAATCTCCGGGACTAGCGAGACTCCAAGAGACCCAGTACTTC
TRBV5-1	TRBD1	-	TRBJ2-7	CASSPETGGTEQYF	TGCGCCAGCAGCCCAGAGACAGGGGGCACCGAGCAGTACTTC
TRBV19	-	-	TRBJ2-5	CASSIAGWETQYF	TGTGCCAGTAGTATAGCCGGGTGGGAGACCCAGTACTTC